The next 14 T cell receptor beta chains were all read from a single sample in a study of T-cell memory formation after mild COVID-19. In TCRdb, the 5' RACE reads were re-called with MiXCR into one record per CDR3 protein. The sample yields 40,000 to 55,000 distinct CDR3 sequences, 12% seen once. The specimen was PBMCs or a T cell subset sorted from them (not recorded which). The receptors originated from a young man who had mild COVID-19 (a few samples of this study predate the infection). Cell type and time point are not known.

This sequence joins TRBV7-9 and TRBJ1-4; the match to TRBD1 covers 8 bases. The CDR3 runs 14 residues. Germline assignment: CDR1 SEHNR and CDR2 FQNEAQ (reference sequence). J gave up 7 bases and V 3 bases, and 4 bases lay outside the gene matches. For the CDR3, the DNA is TGTGCCAGCAGCTTGACAGGGGATGGTGAAAAACTGTTTTTT. Amino acid sequence: CASSLTGDGEKLFF.

This clonotype was recorded at least ten times. The genes are TRBV3-1 and TRBJ2-5; no clear D gene. There are 15 residues in the CDR3. Trimming stripped 4 bases from V and 0 bases from J, with 12 bases between. Per the germline V gene, CDR1 is LGHDT and CDR2 is YNNKEL (reference sequence). The CDR3 bases are TGTGCCAGCAGCCCGTTGGCGAGGTACCAAGAGACCCAGTACTTC. Protein product: CASSPLARYQETQYF.

This clonotype appeared many times. The chain is built from TRBV6-2 or TRBV6-3 and TRBJ2-2; D possibly corresponds to TRBD2 (6 bases). Trimming stripped 10 bases from V and 3 bases from J, with 18 bases between. This CDR3 comprises 15 residues. CDR1 and CDR2 (germline): MNHEY, SVGEGT. The CDR3: CATRRASPDTGELFF. DNA for the CDR3: TGTGCCACTCGGAGGGCTAGCCCCGACACCGGGGAGCTGTTTTTT.

This clonotype was observed many times. The chain combines TRBV24-1 with TRBJ2-2, with D perhaps TRBD2 (5 bases). In germline, CDR1 is KGHDR, CDR2 SFDVKD. The CDR3 spans 16 residues. Trimming took 2 bases from V and 1 from J, leaving 10 bases between them. Here the CDR3 reads CATSDSDGKNTGELFF. The CDR3 bases are TGTGCCACCAGTGATTCGGACGGGAAGAACACCGGGGAGCTGTTTTTT.

The rearrangement uses TRBV11-2 and TRBJ1-1, with 9 bases lining up with TRBD1. V lost 5 bases, J lost 0 bases, and 10 bases stayed unmatched. Germline CDR1 SGHAT, CDR2 FQNNGV. The CDR3 covers 17 residues. CDR3 region: CASSQDRGFVMNTEAFF. The CDR3 region has the DNA TGTGCCAGCAGCCAAGACAGGGGGTTCGTGATGAACACTGAAGCTTTCTTT.

This rearrangement joins TRBV6-5 to TRBJ2-2; possibly TRBD1 or TRBD2 for D (5 bases each). Germline lookup yields CDR1 MNHEY and CDR2 SVGAGI. The CDR3 totals 15 residues. With 2 bases removed from V and 6 bases from J, the gap between germline ends came to 13 bases. CDR3 nucleotide sequence: TGTGCCAGCAGTTACGGGGCCAGAGGGTCCGGGGAGCTGTTTTTT. It encodes CASSYGARGSGELFF.

This clonotype was seen more than once but under ten times. This sequence joins TRBV2 and TRBJ2-3; D is perhaps TRBD2 (6 bases). This CDR3 is 12 amino acids long. The germline gives CDR1 SNHLY, CDR2 FYNNEI. Trimming removed 4 bases from V and 6 bases from J, with 8 bases in between. The DNA for the CDR3 is TGTGCCAGCAGTGCCAGCGGGGATACGCAGTATTTT. It is translated as CASSASGDTQYF. Looking up the rest from reference TRBV2 and TRBJ2-3 gives the full variable domain: EPEVTQTPSHQVTQMGQEVILRCVPISNHLYFYWYRQILGQKVEFLVSFYNNEISEKSEIFDDQFSVERPDGSNFTLKIRSTKLEDSAMYFCASSASGDTQYFGPGTRLTVL.

The chain recombines TRBV19 with TRBJ2-6; perhaps TRBD2 as D (6 bases). There are 16 residues in the CDR3. The germline V and J ends were trimmed by 4 bases and 2 bases, with 12 bases remaining between them. Germline CDR1 and CDR2: LNHDA and SQIVND (reference sequence). This chain's CDR3 is CASSREGRPGANVLTF. CDR3 in DNA: TGTGCCAGTAGTAGAGAGGGGAGGCCTGGGGCCAACGTCCTGACTTTC.

In this sample, this clonotype turned up many times. One end of the junction is discordant with germline, which a read error may explain. The rearrangement joins TRBV7-9 to TRBJ1-1; D unclear. The CDR3 loop spans 13 amino acids. Germline V CDR1 and CDR2: SEHNR, FQNEAQ (reference sequence). The CDR3 sequence: CASSLEGGTEAFF. CDR3 nucleotides: TGCGCCAGCAGCTTGGAGGGAGGCACTGAAGCTTTCTTT.

This clonotype came up many times. This chain uses TRBV5-1 with TRBJ2-2; D remains unclear. This CDR3 is 15 amino acids long. Germline V gene sequence: CDR1 SGHRS, CDR2 YFSETQ. V lost 4 bases, J lost 0 bases, and 10 bases lay in between. CDR3 DNA sequence: TGCGCCAGCAGCGAGGACGGTCCGAACACCGGGGAGCTGTTTTTT. The encoded protein is CASSEDGPNTGELFF.

The V gene is TRBV7-6, the J gene TRBJ2-7, with 14 bases that match TRBD2. In germline, CDR1 is SGHVS, CDR2 FNYEAQ. CDR3 length equals 15 residues. V lost 2 bases and J lost 7; bases outside the gene matches: 4. CDR3 DNA sequence: TGTGCCAGCAGCTTATGGACTAGCGGGGGGCTGGAGCAGTACTTC. Its translation is CASSLWTSGGLEQYF.

The chain joins TRBV6-6 to TRBJ2-2; D unclear. V lost 6 bases, J lost 4 bases, and 12 bases lay in between. The germline V gene has CDR1 MNHNY and CDR2 SVGAGI (reference sequence). This CDR3 is 14 amino acids long. The CDR3 sequence: CASRDTSRTGELFF. CDR3 sequence (DNA): TGTGCCAGCAGAGACACCTCTCGCACCGGGGAGCTGTTTTTT.

A few counts support this clonotype. The chain combines TRBV4-1 with TRBJ2-3; D is unresolved. Trimming left V 0 bases short and J 2 bases short, with 15 bases between. CDR1 is MGHRA and CDR2 is YSYEKL in the germline V gene. This CDR3 spans 17 amino acids. For the CDR3, the DNA is TGCGCCAGCAGCCAAGAGGCGTCCAGGCCTTTCACAGATACGCAGTATTTT. It encodes CASSQEASRPFTDTQYF.

This clonotype has at least ten counts. The rearrangement joins TRBV19 to TRBJ2-1; 12 positions agree with TRBD2. From germline, CDR1 is LNHDA and CDR2 SQIVND (reference sequence). V dropped 6 bases and J dropped 4; count of bases not matched to a gene: 19. CDR3 length: 20 residues. The CDR3 region is CASRLRSSGGAPGGYNEQFF. The CDR3 DNA sequence: TGTGCCAGTAGATTGCGATCTAGCGGGGGGGCCCCCGGCGGGTACAATGAGCAGTTCTTC.